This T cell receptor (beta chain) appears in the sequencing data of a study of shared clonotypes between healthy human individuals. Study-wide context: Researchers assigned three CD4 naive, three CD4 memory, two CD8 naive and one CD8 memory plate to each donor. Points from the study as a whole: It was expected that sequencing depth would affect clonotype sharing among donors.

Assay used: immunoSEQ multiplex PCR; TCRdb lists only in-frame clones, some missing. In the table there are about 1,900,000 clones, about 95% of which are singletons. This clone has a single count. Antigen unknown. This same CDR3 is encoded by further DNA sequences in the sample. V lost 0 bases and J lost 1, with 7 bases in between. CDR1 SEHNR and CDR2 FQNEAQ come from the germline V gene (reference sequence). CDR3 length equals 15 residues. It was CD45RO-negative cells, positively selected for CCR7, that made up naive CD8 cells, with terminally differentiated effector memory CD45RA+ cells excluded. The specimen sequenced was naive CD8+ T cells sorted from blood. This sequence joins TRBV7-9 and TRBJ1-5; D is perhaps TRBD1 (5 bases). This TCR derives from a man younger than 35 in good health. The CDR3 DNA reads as TGTGCCAGCAGCTTAGCGGGGGAAAGCAATCAGCCCCAGCATTTT. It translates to CASSLAGESNQPQHF.